One and the same sample provided the 4 T cell receptor beta chains below, sequenced in a study of blood T cell repertoires in COVID-19. The table came from immunoSEQ multiplex PCR; TCRdb's copy has only in-frame clones and leaves some out. The repertoire has roughly 180,000 clones, approximately 84% of them found once; the top ten carry 5.5% to 7.5%. The sequenced material came from peripheral blood. The receptors originated from a human donor in a cohort sampled during active COVID-19.

The rearrangement links TRBV19 to TRBJ1-5; D not resolved. V was clipped by 4 bases and J by 6 bases, with 13 bases between them. The germline CDR1 and CDR2 sequences are LNHDA and SQIVND (reference sequence). This CDR3 is 14 amino acids long. The CDR3 DNA is TGTGCCAGTAGTACCGACGGGGTAGTTCAGCCCCAGCATTTT. This gives the protein CASSTDGVVQPQHF.

This sequence joins TRBV19 and TRBJ2-1, with TRBD2 matching over 14 bases. The CDR3 has 19 residues. The germline gives CDR1 LNHDA, CDR2 SQIVND (reference sequence). V lost 1 base to trimming and J lost 0 bases; unmatched junction nucleotides: 5. This CDR3 reads CASSIGLAGGYFSYNEQFF. In DNA form, the CDR3 reads TGTGCCAGTAGTATAGGACTAGCGGGGGGGTATTTCTCCTACAATGAGCAGTTCTTC. Based on the CDR3 plus reference TRBV19 and TRBJ2-1, the full variable domain is DGGITQSPKYLFRKEGQNVTLSCEQNLNHDAMYWYRQDPGQGLRLIYYSQIVNDFQKGDIAEGYSVSREKKESFPLTVTSAQKNPTAFYLCASSIGLAGGYFSYNEQFFGPGTRLTVL.

This chain joins TRBV11-1 and TRBJ2-7; TRBD2 might be the D (5 bases). The CDR3 is made up of 14 amino acids. In germline, CDR1 is SGHAT, CDR2 FQDESV (reference sequence). Trimming stripped 5 bases from V and 3 bases from J, with 14 bases between. The DNA for the CDR3 is TGTGCCAGCAGCCGCGCGGGTGCCGTCTACGAGCAGTACTTC. Its protein product is CASSRAGAVYEQYF.

In its sample, this clone was seen a few times. CDR3 in DNA: TGTGCCAGCAGCTCCCTTCAGGGAAACGAGCAGTACTTC. As protein: CASSSLQGNEQYF. The chain employs TRBV5-6 and TRBJ2-7; weak D call: TRBD1 (5 bases). The CDR3 has 13 residues. V was pared by 3 bases and J by 5 bases, with 12 bases between. Germline loops: CDR1 SGHDT, CDR2 YYEEEE.